These 26 T cell receptor beta chains originate from one sample sequenced in a study of blood T cell repertoires in COVID-19. Clones were read by immunoSEQ multiplex PCR, and TCRdb kept only the in-frame ones, dropping some. This table has tens of thousands of clones, 92% appearing once. Sequencing was carried out using peripheral blood. Every receptor here comes from a man between 65 and 80 years old with active COVID-19.

The CDR3 here is CASSQRERAFF. The CDR3 nucleotides read TGTGCCAGCTCACAGCGGGAGAGGGCGTTCTTC. The chain combines TRBV18 with TRBJ2-1, with 8 bases fitting TRBD2. Germline-derived CDR1 and CDR2 are KGHSH and LQKENI. The CDR3 is 11 residues long. J gave up 15 bases and V 4 bases, and 5 bases lay outside the gene matches.

This chain uses TRBV5-1 with TRBJ2-3, with 13 bases that match TRBD2. V lost 5 bases to trimming and J lost 2 bases; unmatched junction nucleotides: 2. The germline CDR1 and CDR2 sequences are SGHRS and YFSETQ. This CDR3 is built from 15 residues. CDR3 in DNA: TGCGCCAGCAGGGGACTAGCGGGGAACACAGATACGCAGTATTTT. Translated: CASRGLAGNTDTQYF.

The V gene is TRBV4-2, the J gene TRBJ2-1, with 9 positions matching TRBD2. J gave up 9 bases and V 1 base, and 10 bases lay outside the gene matches. CDR1 and CDR2 (germline): LGHNA, YNFKEQ. The CDR3 has 16 residues. In nucleotides, the CDR3 is TGTGCCAGCAGCCAAGTTAGGGCGGGAGGGCCGAGTGAGCAGTTCTTC. The encoded protein is CASSQVRAGGPSEQFF.

This chain connects TRBV5-1 to TRBJ2-5, with D possibly matching TRBD1 (5 bases). CDR3 length equals 18 residues. V was cut by 0 bases and J by 4 bases, with 22 bases left in between. Germline CDR1 SGHRS, CDR2 YFSETQ. The CDR3 here is CASSLAFSNRWGRETQYF. In DNA form, the CDR3 reads TGCGCCAGCAGCTTGGCCTTTAGCAATCGTTGGGGCAGAGAGACCCAGTACTTC.

This clone was recorded a few times. The rearrangement links TRBV7-8 to TRBJ2-3; 7 nucleotides line up with TRBD2. CDR3 length: 15 amino acids. CDR1 SGHVS and CDR2 FQNEAQ come from the germline V gene. V was clipped by 5 bases and J by 5 bases; unmatched bases: 10. The CDR3 loop is CASSTLAGVLDTQYF. The CDR3 coding sequence is TGTGCCAGCAGCACCCTGGCGGGAGTACTAGATACGCAGTATTTT.

This chain uses TRBV28 with TRBJ2-5; 11 bases are a match to TRBD2. This CDR3 is 16 amino acids long. Germline CDR1 MDHEN, CDR2 SYDVKM. V was clipped by 3 bases and J by 5 bases; unmatched bases: 8. This chain's CDR3 is CASSLDSGRARETQYF. The CDR3 nucleotides read TGTGCCAGCAGTTTGGATAGCGGGAGGGCCCGGGAGACCCAGTACTTC.

The rearrangement joins TRBV4-3 to TRBJ2-3; 8 bases map to TRBD2. Germline V gives CDR1 LGHNA, CDR2 YSLEER. The CDR3 length is 18 residues. The trim removed 4 bases at V and 4 bases at J, leaving 16 bases unmatched. The CDR3 loop reads CASSRTLPSAGAADTQYF. CDR3 in DNA: TGCGCCAGCAGCCGAACCCTCCCCTCAGCGGGAGCGGCAGATACGCAGTATTTT.

The J gene is TRBJ2-1, the V gene TRBV4-3, with 8 nucleotides matching TRBD2. CDR3 length equals 17 residues. CDR1 and CDR2 from the germline V gene are LGHNA and YSLEER. J was trimmed by 4 bases and V by 0 bases; bases with no gene match: 8. CDR3 in amino acids: CASSQDTRSGSYNEQFF. The CDR3, as DNA: TGCGCCAGCAGCCAAGATACAAGAAGCGGGAGTTACAATGAGCAGTTCTTC.

Only one count was recorded for this clone. The chain's CDR3 is CASSRPLGQETQYF. The CDR3 DNA sequence: TGTGCCAGCAGCCGGCCACTAGGACAAGAGACCCAGTACTTC. The genes are TRBV3-1 (or the pseudogene TRBV3-2) and TRBJ2-5, with a possible D match to TRBD2 (5 bases). Germline CDR1 is LGHDT and CDR2 is YNNKEL (reference sequence). This CDR3 has 14 amino acids. V dropped 4 bases and J dropped 2 bases, with 11 bases sitting between them.

This clone came up once. The chain carries TRBV7-3 and TRBJ2-1; D not resolved. V lost 5 bases and J lost 6, with 11 bases in between. The CDR3 runs to 13 residues. Germline-derived CDR1 and CDR2 are SGHTA and FQGTGA. The CDR3 sequence is CASSPTDLNEQFF. The CDR3 nucleotides are TGTGCCAGCAGCCCAACAGACCTCAATGAGCAGTTCTTC.

The rearrangement uses TRBV7-2 and TRBJ2-3; 9 bases align to TRBD2. V was pared by 6 bases and J by 3 bases, with 10 bases of the junction left unmatched. Germline values: CDR1 SGHTA, CDR2 FQGNSA. This CDR3 spans 16 amino acids. The CDR3 sequence: CASSVMWGLATDTQYF. The DNA for the CDR3 is TGTGCCAGCAGTGTCATGTGGGGACTAGCTACAGATACGCAGTATTTT.

The V call is TRBV11-2, the J call TRBJ1-3, with a possible D match to TRBD1 (5 bases). The CDR3 has 15 residues. V was trimmed by 0 bases and J by 3 bases, leaving 9 bases between them. In germline, CDR1 is SGHAT, CDR2 FQNNGV. In DNA form, the CDR3 reads TGTGCCAGCAGCTTAGATCAGGGTATTGGAAACACCATATATTTT. This translates into CASSLDQGIGNTIYF.

The V and J genes are TRBV3-1 (or the pseudogene TRBV3-2) and TRBJ2-1; unclear D gene. V was clipped by 1 base and J by 9 bases, with 10 bases between them. The CDR3 consists of 13 residues. Germline lookup yields CDR1 LGHDT and CDR2 YNNKEL (reference sequence). CDR3 sequence reads: CASSQGYKFEQFF. CDR3 nucleotide sequence: TGTGCCAGCAGCCAAGGGTACAAGTTTGAGCAGTTCTTC.

V and J are TRBV27 and TRBJ2-1; 10 bases are shared with TRBD2. This CDR3 contains 16 residues. V was pared by 7 bases and J by 6 bases, with 12 bases of the junction left unmatched. CDR1 MNHEY and CDR2 SMNVEV come from the germline V gene (reference sequence). The CDR3 DNA sequence: TGTGCCAGCAAAACACAGCGGGGGGGCCTGGTCAATGAGCAGTTCTTC. Protein sequence: CASKTQRGGLVNEQFF.

The rearrangement uses TRBV2 and TRBJ2-6; tentative D call: TRBD1 (7 bases). The V end was cut by 6 bases, the J end by 4 bases, with 19 bases between. The CDR3 is 17 residues long. Germline assignment: CDR1 SNHLY and CDR2 FYNNEI. The CDR3 here is CASSGGRGMGGANVLTF. The DNA for the CDR3 is TGTGCCAGCAGCGGGGGCAGGGGGATGGGAGGGGCCAACGTCCTGACTTTC.

This clone was seen only once. V usage is TRBV24-1 and J usage is TRBJ1-6; D remains unclear. This CDR3 is 13 amino acids long. V lost 1 base, J lost 6 bases, and 3 bases lay in between. Germline CDR1 KGHDR, CDR2 SFDVKD. The CDR3 sequence: CATSDFSNSPLHF. In DNA, the CDR3 is TGTGCCACCAGTGATTTTAGTAATTCACCCCTCCACTTT.

This clone was found once. The rearrangement links TRBV30 to TRBJ2-3; the D gene is possibly TRBD1 (6 bases). This CDR3 spans 15 amino acids. Germline lookup yields CDR1 GTSNPN and CDR2 SVGIG (reference sequence). With 4 bases removed from V and 5 bases from J, the gap between germline ends came to 19 bases. The DNA of the CDR3 is TGTGCCTGGAACGGGGTGGGGGCCGTGGTAGATACGCAGTATTTT. Amino acids: CAWNGVGAVVDTQYF.

J is TRBJ2-7 and V is TRBV6-6; D is possibly TRBD2 (5 bases). CDR3 length: 13 amino acids. Looked up from germline, CDR1 is MNHNY and CDR2 is SVGAGI (reference sequence). V dropped 2 bases and J dropped 7 bases, with 12 bases sitting between them. This chain's CDR3 is CASSYPGLMEQYF. CDR3 coding DNA: TGTGCCAGCAGTTACCCCGGACTCATGGAGCAGTACTTC.

V and J are TRBV18 and TRBJ2-4; 7 nucleotides align to TRBD1. This CDR3 is 13 amino acids long. Trimming removed 6 bases from V and 6 bases from J; junction bases left unmatched: 5. Germline-derived CDR1 and CDR2 are KGHSH and LQKENI. DNA of the CDR3: TGTGCCAGCTCCGGGACAGAATTAAACATTCAGTACTTC. It is translated as CASSGTELNIQYF.

The chain employs TRBV5-1 and TRBJ2-2; D is ambiguous. The V gene lost 0 bases and the J gene lost 0 bases, with 9 bases spanning the gap. Per germline, CDR1 SGHRS and CDR2 YFSETQ. The CDR3 has 16 amino acids. The CDR3 spells CASSLAKQTNTGELFF. CDR3 nucleotide sequence: TGCGCCAGCAGCTTGGCCAAACAGACGAACACCGGGGAGCTGTTTTTT.

The chain carries TRBV3-1 (or the pseudogene TRBV3-2) and TRBJ1-2; D gene unclear. Germline CDR1 reads LGHDT; CDR2 reads YNNKEL (reference sequence). Trimming removed 4 bases at V and 1 base at J, with 10 bases between. The CDR3 is 14 amino acids. As DNA, the CDR3 is TGTGCCAGCAGCCCTAAGGGAGATAACTATGGCTACACCTTC. Encoded protein: CASSPKGDNYGYTF.

The rearrangement links TRBV28 to TRBJ2-7; a weak D match, TRBD1 (5 bases). CDR1 is MDHEN and CDR2 is SYDVKM in the germline V gene. Between the trimmed V and J ends, which lost 3 bases and 1 base, there was a span of 10 bases. The CDR3 is 14 amino acids. The CDR3 loop reads CASSFEQASYEQYF. Written as DNA, the CDR3 is TGTGCCAGCAGTTTTGAACAGGCTTCCTACGAGCAGTACTTC.

The rearrangement uses TRBV6-2 or TRBV6-3 and TRBJ1-6, with 8 bases that match TRBD1. Trimming removed 10 bases from V and 7 bases from J; junction bases left unmatched: 12. CDR1 and CDR2 (germline): MNHEY, SVGEGT. This CDR3 has 15 residues. The CDR3 loop reads CATRYGTGWNSPLHF. In DNA form, the CDR3 reads TGTGCCACCAGATACGGGACAGGCTGGAATTCACCCCTCCACTTT.

The chain uses TRBV24-1 and TRBJ2-5; D is unclear. Germline CDR1 reads KGHDR; CDR2 reads SFDVKD. This CDR3 has 14 residues. The V and J ends lost 2 bases and 4 bases respectively, with 10 bases between them. The CDR3, as DNA: TGTGCCACCAGTGATTCGGTCCCCCCAGAGACCCAGTACTTC. Amino acids: CATSDSVPPETQYF.

The J gene is TRBJ2-1, the V gene TRBV4-3; 8 nucleotides match TRBD2. V shed 1 base and J 8 bases; nucleotides not matched to a gene: 13. Germline CDR1 LGHNA, CDR2 YSLEER. The CDR3 length is 17 residues. The DNA for the CDR3 is TGCGCCAGCAGCCAAGCTCTAGCGGGCGCGGGTAGGTATGAGCAGTTCTTC. This encodes CASSQALAGAGRYEQFF.

Concerning this clone: This sample also contains other DNA sequences that code for the same CDR3. The genes are TRBV19 and TRBJ2-7; 7 bases fit TRBD2. CDR3 length equals 15 residues. Germline values: CDR1 LNHDA, CDR2 SQIVND (reference sequence). V was pared by 0 bases and J by 2 bases, with 4 bases of the junction left unmatched. The CDR3 sequence: CASSIEGGETYEQYF. The CDR3 nucleotides read TGTGCCAGTAGTATAGAGGGAGGGGAAACCTACGAGCAGTACTTC.